This TCR beta chain was captured by sequencing in a study of OX40 agonist ivuxolimab in advanced cancers. Per the germline V gene, CDR1 is SNHLY and CDR2 is FYNNEI. The ends were cut back, 4 bases at V and 7 bases at J, with 7 bases in the middle. The CDR3 is 11 residues long. This clone was counted a single time. Some clones are missing from TCRdb's copy, which holds only in-frame ones; the method was immunoSEQ multiplex PCR. The sample has roughly 36,000 clones; about 74% are singletons. The study sampled blood at baseline, cycle 4 day 1, and cycle 7 day 1. The chain recombines TRBV2 with TRBJ1-1; D is perhaps TRBD1 (5 bases). The sequences come from CD4+ or CD8+ T cells sorted from blood, collected in a trial of the OX40 agonist ivuxolimab. The origin of this receptor is an adult with an advanced solid tumor such as melanoma, head and neck, liver or kidney cancer. The CDR3: CASSVGGEAFF. CDR3 DNA sequence: TGTGCCAGCAGTGTGGGGGGTGAAGCTTTCTTT.